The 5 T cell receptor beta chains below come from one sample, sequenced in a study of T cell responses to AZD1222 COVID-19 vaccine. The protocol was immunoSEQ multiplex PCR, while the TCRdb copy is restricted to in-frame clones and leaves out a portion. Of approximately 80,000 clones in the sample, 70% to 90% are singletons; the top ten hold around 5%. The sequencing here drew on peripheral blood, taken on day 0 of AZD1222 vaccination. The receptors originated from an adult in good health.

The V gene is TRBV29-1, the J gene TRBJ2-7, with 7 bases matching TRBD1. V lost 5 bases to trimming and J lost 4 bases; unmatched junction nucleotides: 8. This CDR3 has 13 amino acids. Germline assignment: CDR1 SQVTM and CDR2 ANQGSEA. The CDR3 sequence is CSVNDRVSYEQYF. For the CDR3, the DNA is TGCAGCGTTAATGACAGGGTATCGTACGAGCAGTACTTC.

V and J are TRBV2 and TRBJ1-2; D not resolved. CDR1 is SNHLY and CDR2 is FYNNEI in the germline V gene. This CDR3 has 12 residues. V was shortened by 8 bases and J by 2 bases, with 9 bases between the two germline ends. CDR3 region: CASRLQNYGYTF. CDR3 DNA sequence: TGTGCCAGCCGGCTACAGAACTATGGCTACACCTTC.

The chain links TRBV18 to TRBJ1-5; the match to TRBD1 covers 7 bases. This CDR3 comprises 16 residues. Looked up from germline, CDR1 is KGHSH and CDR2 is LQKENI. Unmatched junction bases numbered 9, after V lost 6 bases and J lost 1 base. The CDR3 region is CASSPTQGGSNQPQHF. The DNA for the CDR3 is TGTGCCAGCTCCCCAACTCAGGGGGGAAGCAATCAGCCCCAGCATTTT.

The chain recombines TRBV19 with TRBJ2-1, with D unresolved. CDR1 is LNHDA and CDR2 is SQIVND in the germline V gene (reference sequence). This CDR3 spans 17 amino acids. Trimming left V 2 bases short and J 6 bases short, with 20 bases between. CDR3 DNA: TGTGCCAGTAGTATACAAGGTAGGCGTCAAGCCCGCAATGAGCAGTTCTTC. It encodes CASSIQGRRQARNEQFF. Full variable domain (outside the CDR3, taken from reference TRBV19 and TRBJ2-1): DGGITQSPKYLFRKEGQNVTLSCEQNLNHDAMYWYRQDPGQGLRLIYYSQIVNDFQKGDIAEGYSVSREKKESFPLTVTSAQKNPTAFYLCASSIQGRRQARNEQFFGPGTRLTVL.

Here the CDR3 reads CAIRVGNGQNTEAFF. DNA of the CDR3: TGTGCCATCAGGGTGGGGAATGGACAGAACACTGAAGCTTTCTTT. The chain has TRBV10-3 and TRBJ1-1; a possible D gene is TRBD1 (5 bases). The CDR3 sequence is 15 residues long. Trimming pared 6 bases from V and 1 base from J, leaving 15 bases between. Germline assignment: CDR1 ENHRY and CDR2 SYGVKD.